Shown below are 26 T cell receptor beta chains from a single sample sequenced in a study of T-cell reconstitution after alpha-beta-depleted transplantation in children. As it was prepared, the TCRbeta library received unique molecular identifiers. TCRdb fed the PCR reads into MiXCR, producing one record per CDR3 protein. The data show about 640,000 distinct CDR3 sequences, approximately 15% seen once. Sequences were derived from PBMCs from the stem cell graft donor, sampled from the stem cell graft. The source of these receptors is a human donor who donated a stem cell graft to a child with acute myeloid leukemia.

This clonotype was detected only a few times. This chain connects TRBV28 to TRBJ1-6, with 7 bases fitting TRBD1. The V and J ends lost 8 bases and 13 bases, in that order; junction bases with no gene match: 11. Per germline, CDR1 MDHEN and CDR2 SYDVKM. The CDR3 has 13 residues. CDR3 DNA sequence: TGTGCCAGCTATCCGACAGGGTCATCGCCCCTCCACTTT. This sequence encodes CASYPTGSSPLHF.

Points on this clonotype: Since a much larger clone is just one base distant, this may be a read error. The chain is built from TRBV20-1 and TRBJ2-1; possible D gene TRBD2, 6 bases. Germline V gene lookup returns CDR1 DFQATT and CDR2 SNEGSKA (reference sequence). This CDR3 region has 17 residues. CDR3 coding DNA: TGCAGTGCTAGATTCTACGCCCCGGAGAGGGAGGACAATGAGCGGTTCTTC. Translation gives CSARFYAPEREDNERFF.

This clonotype occurred many times. V gene TRBV5-1 combines with J gene TRBJ2-2; D uncertain. This CDR3 is built from 12 residues. CDR1 and CDR2 from the germline V gene are SGHRS and YFSETQ. Trimming shortened V by 9 bases and J by 3 bases, and 9 bases separated the two germline ends. The CDR3 nucleotides are TGCGCCACTCCTGTTGACACCGGGGAGCTGTTTTTT. Its translation: CATPVDTGELFF.

Many counts were recorded for this clonotype. The chain's CDR3 is CSAREEPDLSTDTQYF. CDR3 coding DNA: TGCAGTGCTAGAGAGGAGCCAGACTTGAGCACAGATACGCAGTATTTT. The chain joins TRBV20-1 to TRBJ2-3, with D hard to call. The ends were cut back, 0 bases at V and 0 bases at J, with 13 bases in the middle. From germline, CDR1 is DFQATT and CDR2 SNEGSKA (reference sequence). The CDR3 loop spans 16 amino acids.

This clonotype was seen a few times. The chain couples TRBV4-1 to TRBJ1-5, with D possibly matching TRBD1 (6 bases). CDR3 length equals 18 residues. The V gene lost 0 bases and the J gene lost 3 bases, with 18 bases spanning the gap. CDR1 MGHRA and CDR2 YSYEKL come from the germline V gene. The CDR3 nucleotides are TGCGCCAGCAGCCAAGATTTCAGGGGAGATGGGAACAATCAGCCCCAGCATTTT. It codes for CASSQDFRGDGNNQPQHF.

This chain connects TRBV3-1 to TRBJ2-7; D is unclear. The CDR3 has 12 residues. Germline-derived CDR1 and CDR2 are LGHDT and YNNKEL (reference sequence). With 2 bases removed from V and 6 bases from J, the gap between germline ends came to 8 bases. The CDR3 sequence is CASSQTVGEQYF. The DNA of the CDR3 is TGTGCCAGCAGCCAAACGGTGGGCGAGCAGTACTTC.

Many counts were recorded for this clonotype. Here the CDR3 reads CSVDFGSKAFF. The CDR3 DNA follows: TGCAGCGTTGATTTCGGTAGTAAAGCTTTCTTT. This chain connects TRBV29-1 to TRBJ1-1; no firm D call. With 3 bases removed from V and 9 bases from J, the gap between germline ends came to 11 bases. Germline loops: CDR1 SQVTM, CDR2 ANQGSEA. The CDR3 consists of 11 residues. The entire variable domain, with the rest obtained from reference TRBV29-1 and TRBJ1-1, is as follows: SAVISQKPSRDICQRGTSLTIQCQVDSQVTMMFWYRQQPGQSLTLIATANQGSEATYESGFVIDKFPISRPNLTFSTLTVSNMSPEDSSIYLCSVDFGSKAFFGQGTRLTVV.

This clonotype was recorded many times. The chain is built from TRBV20-1 and TRBJ2-3; D gene uncertain. This CDR3 spans 15 amino acids. Trimming stripped 0 bases from V and 5 bases from J, with 15 bases between. In germline, CDR1 is DFQATT, CDR2 SNEGSKA (reference sequence). In DNA form, the CDR3 reads TGCAGTGCTAGAGATCTCGCCTTGAGAGGAGATACGCAGTATTTT. Protein product: CSARDLALRGDTQYF.

This clonotype was seen many times. The chain uses TRBV10-3 and TRBJ2-7; no reliable D call. The CDR3 length is 15 residues. CDR1 and CDR2 (germline): ENHRY, SYGVKD. With 0 bases removed from V and 3 bases from J, the gap between germline ends came to 12 bases. The CDR3 nucleotides read TGTGCCATCAGTGAGTCGTCTCTAGTGCTCTACGAGCAGTACTTC. It is translated as CAISESSLVLYEQYF.

As for this clonotype: The junction does not match germline at one end; this may be a read error. The CDR3 DNA follows: TGTGCCAGCAGTGACAGGGCTCTCTATCAGCCCCGGCATTTT. Translation: CASSDRALYQPRHF. V and J are TRBV6-1 and TRBJ1-5; D is perhaps TRBD1 (5 bases). Germline assignment: CDR1 MNHNS and CDR2 SASEGT. The CDR3 consists of 14 residues.

This clonotype was picked up one time. This is likely an artifact of a read error, given a far larger clone one base away. V and J are TRBV7-6 and TRBJ2-3, with TRBD2 matching over 8 bases. Germline loops: CDR1 SGHVS, CDR2 FNYEAQ. The CDR3 extends over 15 amino acids. Trimming took 3 bases from V and 0 from J; bases not matched to a gene: 2. The DNA for the CDR3 is TGTGCCAGCAGCTTCGGCGGGGGGAGCACAGATACGCAGTATTTT. This sequence encodes CASSFGGGSTDTQYF.

The V and J genes are TRBV5-1 and TRBJ2-5; a weak D match, TRBD2 (6 bases). CDR3 length: 14 residues. Germline assignment: CDR1 SGHRS and CDR2 YFSETQ. Trimming took off 4 bases at V and 1 base at J, with 11 bases between the two ends. CDR3 bases: TGCGCCAGCAGCACGGGGAGGTCCCAAGAGACCCAGTACTTC. It specifies CASSTGRSQETQYF.

This clonotype has ten or more counts. The V and J genes are TRBV20-1 and TRBJ1-1; D may be TRBD1 (6 bases). CDR1 is DFQATT and CDR2 is SNEGSKA in the germline V gene (reference sequence). The CDR3 is 14 amino acids. V was shortened by 5 bases and J by 0 bases, with 13 bases between the two germline ends. In DNA form, the CDR3 reads TGCAGTGCTCGAAGGGGGATTATGAACACTGAAGCTTTCTTT. Protein sequence: CSARRGIMNTEAFF.

V is TRBV7-7 and J is TRBJ2-1; 9 nucleotides match TRBD2. The CDR3 totals 16 residues. Per the germline V gene, CDR1 is SSHAT and CDR2 is FNYEAQ (reference sequence). V trimming: 1 base; J trimming: 7 bases; junction bases outside the gene matches: 8. For the CDR3, the DNA is TGTGCCAGCAGCTTAGACTTGCGGGGGGGCCGAAATGAGCAGTTCTTC. Its protein is CASSLDLRGGRNEQFF.

J is TRBJ1-1 and V is TRBV7-9, with a tentative D call TRBD1 (6 bases). Trimming shortened V by 5 bases and J by 5 bases, and 15 bases separated the two germline ends. The CDR3 loop spans 14 amino acids. The germline CDR1 and CDR2 sequences are SEHNR and FQNEAQ (reference sequence). The CDR3 loop is CASSAGQTLTEAFF. The CDR3 DNA follows: TGTGCCAGCAGCGCCGGACAGACCCTGACTGAAGCTTTCTTT. The variable domain in full, completed from reference TRBV7-9 and TRBJ1-1, reads DTGVSQNPRHKITKRGQNVTFRCDPISEHNRLYWYRQTLGQGPEFLTYFQNEAQLEKSRLLSDRFSAERPKGSFSTLEIQRTEQGDSAMYLCASSAGQTLTEAFFGQGTRLTVV.

The table lists this clonotype with a few counts. The chain uses TRBV7-2 and TRBJ2-2; TRBD1 might be the D (5 bases). CDR1 and CDR2 (germline): SGHTA, FQGNSA. CDR3 length: 14 amino acids. The V gene lost 1 base and the J gene lost 7 bases, with 10 bases spanning the gap. The DNA for the CDR3 is TGTGCCAGCAGCTTAGGCAGGGCCGACGGGGAGCTGTTTTTT. It translates to CASSLGRADGELFF.

This chain connects TRBV12-5 to TRBJ1-1; D might be TRBD1 (6 bases). Per germline, CDR1 LGHNT and CDR2 FRNRAP. V was cut by 3 bases and J by 4 bases, with 15 bases left in between. The CDR3 sequence is 15 residues long. CDR3 nucleotides: TGTGCTAGTGGTTTTGGAGGGGGGGGTGGCACTGAAGCTTTCTTT. It encodes CASGFGGGGGTEAFF.

On this clonotype itself: This could be a read error, since a much larger clone is one nucleotide away. Here the CDR3 reads CANSFQGQETQYF. The CDR3 DNA sequence: TGTGCCAACAGTTTTCAGGGTCAAGAGACCCAGTACTTC. The rearrangement uses TRBV6-5 and TRBJ2-5; D perhaps matches TRBD1 (5 bases). CDR1 is MNHEY and CDR2 is SVGAGI in the germline V gene. The CDR3 consists of 13 residues.

This clonotype has at least ten counts. The chain combines TRBV20-1 with TRBJ2-3, with D unresolved. The germline CDR1 and CDR2 sequences are DFQATT and SNEGSKA (reference sequence). V was pared by 0 bases and J by 2 bases, with 12 bases between. This CDR3 spans 15 amino acids. The CDR3 DNA is TGCAGTGCTAGAGACTGGAGAGTCATCACAGATACGCAGTATTTT. Protein product: CSARDWRVITDTQYF.

In this sample, this clonotype turned up many times. The chain employs TRBV6-5 and TRBJ2-3, with a possible D match to TRBD1 (5 bases). The V end was cut by 3 bases, the J end by 6 bases, with 13 bases between. This CDR3 has 14 amino acids. CDR1 MNHEY and CDR2 SVGAGI come from the germline V gene. The CDR3 here is CASSYTTVGDTQYF. The DNA for the CDR3 is TGTGCCAGCAGTTATACGACAGTAGGGGATACGCAGTATTTT.

This clonotype was picked up many times. The chain carries TRBV25-1 and TRBJ1-1, with 8 bases fitting TRBD1. V lost 3 bases, J lost 0 bases, and 9 bases stayed unmatched. This CDR3 spans 17 amino acids. Germline values: CDR1 MGHDK, CDR2 SYGVNS. The CDR3 DNA reads TGTGCCAGCAGTGACCTAGGACAGGGCCCCTTGAACACTGAAGCTTTCTTT. Translating it yields CASSDLGQGPLNTEAFF.

This clonotype was counted many times. The rearrangement uses TRBV18 and TRBJ1-6; D ambiguous. The germline V gene encodes CDR1 KGHSH and CDR2 LQKENI. V gave up 4 bases and J gave up 7 bases, with 14 bases separating them. The CDR3 sequence is 15 residues long. The CDR3 loop is CASSRGRGDNSPLHF. Here the CDR3 DNA reads TGTGCCAGCTCACGTGGACGGGGAGACAATTCACCCCTCCACTTT.

In this sample, this clonotype turned up a few times. V and J are TRBV15 and TRBJ1-1, with D uncertain. The CDR3 contains 15 residues. The germline V and J ends were trimmed by 1 base and 0 bases, with 9 bases remaining between them. CDR1 LNHNV and CDR2 YYDKDF come from the germline V gene (reference sequence). CDR3 in amino acids: CATSRAATMNTEAFF. CDR3 in DNA: TGTGCCACCAGCAGAGCGGCGACGATGAACACTGAAGCTTTCTTT.

This clonotype has only a few counts. V is TRBV15 and J is TRBJ2-2; D is possibly TRBD1 or TRBD2 (5 bases each). Germline CDR1 LNHNV, CDR2 YYDKDF (reference sequence). The CDR3 sequence is 11 residues long. V lost 8 bases, J lost 4 bases, and 5 bases lay in between. The CDR3 is CATGGTGELFF. Written as DNA, the CDR3 is TGTGCCACCGGGGGCACCGGGGAGCTGTTTTTT.

This clonotype was seen at least ten times. The V call is TRBV20-1, the J call TRBJ2-1; 10 nucleotides line up with TRBD2. The V and J ends lost 7 bases and 9 bases, in that order; junction bases with no gene match: 12. The germline V gene encodes CDR1 DFQATT and CDR2 SNEGSKA (reference sequence). The CDR3 has 14 residues. CDR3 residues: CSVARSGGTGEQFF. The DNA for the CDR3 is TGCAGTGTCGCCCGTAGCGGGGGGACGGGTGAGCAGTTCTTC.

In its sample, this clonotype was seen many times. The chain has TRBV7-2 and TRBJ1-6, with D uncertain. Germline assignment: CDR1 SGHTA and CDR2 FQGNSA. The V end was cut by 4 bases, the J end by 7 bases, with 8 bases between. CDR3 length equals 13 residues. The CDR3, as DNA: TGTGCCAGCAGCTCTCCCCCGAATTCACCCCTCCACTTT. As protein: CASSSPPNSPLHF.